This T cell receptor (beta chain) was sequenced in a study of T cell responses to AZD1222 COVID-19 vaccine. Notes on the study in general: Baseline antibody screening turned up just a handful of seropositive AZD1222 recipients. Spike regions recognized by vaccine-associated CD4 TCRs spanned the protein, led by 160-218 and 743-854.

Assay used: immunoSEQ multiplex PCR; TCRdb lists only in-frame clones, some missing. This table holds about 120,000 clones, roughly 86% found once. Analysis merged second doses at about 4 or about 12 weeks. Note on this clone: Its target is not known.

The CDR3 spans 16 residues. Germline CDR1 and CDR2: SNHLY and FYNNEI. V dropped 3 bases and J dropped 0 bases, with 12 bases sitting between them. The receptor was derived from an adult who received the AZD1222 COVID-19 vaccine. The source was peripheral blood, collected 28 days after the second AZD1222 dose. V is TRBV2 and J is TRBJ1-5; D is unclear. CDR3: CASSDLSSSSNQPQHF. The CDR3 bases are TGTGCCAGCAGTGATTTAAGTTCTAGTAGCAATCAGCCCCAGCATTTT.